A selection of T cell receptor beta chains follows, all from one sample in a study of regulatory T cells in long-lasting Graves disease. TCRdb re-derived calls from the multiplex PCR reads in MiXCR, one entry per CDR3 protein. The sample carries about 660,000 distinct CDR3 sequences, around 30% recorded once. The source was peripheral blood mononuclear cells (PBMCs), collected when the disease was refractory, from a patient treated with antithyroid drugs. Every receptor here comes from a female donor with Graves disease. The CDR3 runs from the conserved cysteine through the conserved F or W. The order of the fields is clone size, V gene, D gene, J gene, CDR3 protein, CDR3 DNA. The D gene is left open where the match is weak. Size tells how often a clone was seen (once, few, many) or the class of an expanded clone, and some rows leave it out.

.	TRBV19	.	TRBJ1-5	CASRSDQGPQPQHF	TGTGCCAGTAGATCCGACCAGGGTCCACAGCCCCAGCATTTT
few	TRBV18	.	TRBJ2-7	CASSRGATYEQYF	TGTGCCAGCTCTCGCGGTGCCACCTACGAGCAGTACTTC
.	TRBV28	TRBD2	TRBJ2-5	CASSLGGGFADFKETQYF	TGTGCCAGCAGCCTCGGGGGAGGGTTCGCGGACTTTAAAGAGACCCAGTACTTC
.	TRBV3-1	.	TRBJ1-6	CASSQHGTLHF	TGTGCCAGCAGCCAGCACGGGACCCTCCACTTT
many	TRBV12-3/TRBV12-4	.	TRBJ1-1	CASRTARAMNTEAFF	TGTGCCAGCAGAACTGCTAGAGCCATGAACACTGAAGCTTTCTTT
.	TRBV28	.	TRBJ2-5	CASSGTGRGFQKTQYF	TGTGCCAGCAGTGGGACTGGGCGCGGGTTCCAAAAGACCCAGTACTTC
many	TRBV6-1	.	TRBJ1-5	CASSKGPISNQPQHF	TGTGCCAGCAGCAAGGGACCGATTAGCAATCAGCCCCAGCATTTT
many	TRBV28	.	TRBJ1-1	CASSVTPDSQAFF	TGTGCCAGCAGTGTTACCCCGGACAGCCAAGCTTTCTTT
once	TRBV4-1	TRBD1	TRBJ2-7	CASSQDPGTGFVSSYEQYF	TGCGCCAGCAGCCAAGATCCCGGGACAGGGTTTGTTAGCTCCTACGAGCAGTACTTC
.	TRBV5-1	TRBD1	TRBJ1-2	CASSSHQGDNYGYTF	TGCGCCAGCAGCTCTCACCAGGGGGATAACTATGGCTACACCTTC
.	TRBV27	.	TRBJ2-7	CASSYSWGYEQYF	TGTGCCAGCAGTTACTCGTGGGGCTACGAGCAGTACTTC
.	TRBV5-1	.	TRBJ1-2	CASSLRGVYGYTF	TGCGCCAGCAGCCTACGGGGCGTCTATGGCTACACCTTC
.	TRBV29-1	.	TRBJ2-5	CSVDYRQETQYF	TGCAGCGTTGATTACAGACAAGAGACCCAGTACTTC
many	TRBV12-3/TRBV12-4	TRBD1	TRBJ2-2	CASSSTLTGRTGELFF	TGTGCCAGCAGTTCCACCTTGACAGGGCGAACCGGGGAGCTGTTTTTT
.	TRBV29-1	.	TRBJ1-1	CSVEEVNRNTEAFF	TGCAGCGTTGAAGAAGTGAACAGGAACACTGAAGCTTTCTTT
.	TRBV28	.	TRBJ1-4	CASTRQPANEKLFF	TGTGCCAGCACCAGACAGCCCGCTAATGAAAAACTGTTTTTT
many	TRBV2	.	TRBJ1-6	CASSEQLLDIYNSPLHF	TGTGCCAGCAGTGAACAACTCCTTGACATATATAATTCACCCCTCCACTTT
.	TRBV18	.	TRBJ1-5	CASSPTGAGGQPQHF	TGTGCCAGCTCACCAACGGGGGCGGGAGGACAGCCCCAGCATTTT
many	TRBV12-3/TRBV12-4	TRBD1	TRBJ2-5	CASSALSGTEETQYF	TGTGCCAGCAGCGCCCTTTCCGGGACAGAAGAGACCCAGTACTTC
few	TRBV19	.	TRBJ2-2	CASSIAGATGELFF	TGTGCCAGTAGTATAGCTGGTGCCACCGGGGAGCTGTTTTTT
.	TRBV29-1	.	TRBJ2-5	CSGTTGSLPGETQYF	TGCAGCGGGACAACCGGGAGTTTGCCGGGAGAGACCCAGTACTTC
.	TRBV19	.	TRBJ2-2	CASSIGGGVPAGELFF	TGTGCCAGTAGTATAGGGGGGGGCGTCCCCGCCGGGGAGCTGTTTTTT
.	TRBV30	.	TRBJ1-4	CAAIGLNEKLFF	TGTGCTGCTATCGGGCTTAATGAAAAACTGTTTTTT
.	TRBV12-3/TRBV12-4	.	TRBJ2-5	CASSSSDWGETQYF	TGTGCCAGCAGTTCATCGGACTGGGGGGAGACCCAGTACTTC
many	TRBV12-3/TRBV12-4	.	TRBJ1-2	CASSYLGAPYGYTF	TGTGCCAGCAGTTACCTGGGGGCCCCATATGGCTACACCTTC
.	TRBV5-6	TRBD2	TRBJ2-7	CASSPSWTSGSDEQYF	TGTGCCAGCAGCCCCTCCTGGACTAGCGGGAGTGACGAGCAGTACTTC
.	TRBV11-2	.	TRBJ1-2	CASSPAAALNYGYTF	TGTGCCAGCAGCCCCGCGGCCGCTCTGAACTATGGCTACACCTTC